The 16 T cell receptor beta chains listed next were all sequenced from one sample in a study of PD-1 blockade in classical Hodgkin lymphoma. Here immunoSEQ multiplex PCR was the method, and the copy in TCRdb shows in-frame clones only, minus some. The profile shows 45,000 to 60,000 clones, roughly 88% of them singletons. The time point: newly diagnosed, previously untreated cHL patient sample. Sequenced material: peripheral blood mononuclear cells (PBMCs). The receptors were sampled from a human donor with classical Hodgkin lymphoma.

The CDR3 protein is CASLKRRDTGELFF. The CDR3 region has the DNA TGTGCCAGCCTAAAACGCAGGGACACCGGGGAGCTGTTTTTT. The chain is built from TRBV28 and TRBJ2-2; perhaps TRBD1 as D (5 bases). This CDR3 is 14 amino acids long. The V and J ends lost 8 bases and 3 bases respectively, with 13 bases between them. Germline lookup yields CDR1 MDHEN and CDR2 SYDVKM.

The chain recombines TRBV28 with TRBJ2-7; D not resolved. V was cut by 8 bases and J by 7 bases, with 15 bases left in between. The CDR3 has 12 residues. Per the germline V gene, CDR1 is MDHEN and CDR2 is SYDVKM. The CDR3 reads CASAAGVGEQYV. CDR3 DNA sequence: TGTGCCAGCGCTGCTGGGGTGGGAGAGCAGTACGTC.

V is TRBV7-3 and J is TRBJ2-2; TRBD1 aligns across 8 bases. The CDR3 consists of 13 residues. V shed 5 bases, J shed 6 bases, and the junction held 2 bases outside the gene matches. Germline assignment: CDR1 SGHTA and CDR2 FQGTGA. The CDR3 DNA follows: TGTGCCAGCAGCCGGGACAGGTCCGGGGAGCTGTTTTTT. Translating gives CASSRDRSGELFF. Variable domain in full (rest from reference TRBV7-3 and TRBJ2-2): GAGVSQTPSNKVTEKGKYVELRCDPISGHTALYWYRQSLGQGPEFLIYFQGTGAADDSGLPNDRFFAVRPEGSVSTLKIQRTERGDSAVYLCASSRDRSGELFFGEGSRLTVL.

The rearrangement uses TRBV4-1 and TRBJ1-5; D is uncertain. Trimming pared 0 bases from V and 7 bases from J, leaving 16 bases between. This CDR3 has 16 residues. Germline CDR1 reads MGHRA; CDR2 reads YSYEKL. The CDR3 loop is CASSQDFGVYPQPQHF. In nucleotides, the CDR3 is TGCGCCAGCAGCCAAGATTTTGGGGTCTACCCCCAGCCCCAGCATTTT.

V gene TRBV2 combines with J gene TRBJ2-1; D perhaps matches TRBD2 (6 bases). With 7 bases removed from V and 8 bases from J, the gap between germline ends came to 18 bases. Germline CDR1 reads SNHLY; CDR2 reads FYNNEI. The CDR3 covers 14 residues. The DNA of the CDR3 is TGTGCCAGCAAGAAAGGCGGGATAGTAGATGAGCAGTTCTTC. Amino acid sequence: CASKKGGIVDEQFF. The full variable domain, in which reference TRBV2 and TRBJ2-1 provide the parts outside the CDR3, is EPEVTQTPSHQVTQMGQEVILRCVPISNHLYFYWYRQILGQKVEFLVSFYNNEISEKSEIFDDQFSVERPDGSNFTLKIRSTKLEDSAMYFCASKKGGIVDEQFFGPGTRLTVL.

V gene TRBV5-6 combines with J gene TRBJ2-7; 8 nucleotides match TRBD1. V was clipped by 3 bases and J by 2 bases; unmatched bases: 7. The V gene's germline CDR1 is SGHDT and CDR2 YYEEEE. CDR3 length: 15 amino acids. The CDR3 DNA sequence: TGTGCCAGCAGCTCCCAAGGGACAGGTCCCTACGAGCAGTACTTC. Translation gives CASSSQGTGPYEQYF.

The chain has TRBV7-9 and TRBJ2-2; D perhaps matches TRBD2 (5 bases). Trimming removed 7 bases from V and 2 bases from J, with 11 bases in between. The germline V gene encodes CDR1 SEHNR and CDR2 FQNEAQ (reference sequence). This CDR3 contains 14 residues. The DNA of the CDR3 is TGTGCCAGCACCCAGAGCGGCAACACCGGGGAGCTGTTTTTT. This sequence encodes CASTQSGNTGELFF.

The chain joins TRBV5-6 to TRBJ2-2, with 11 bases lining up with TRBD1. There are 17 residues in the CDR3. Germline CDR1 SGHDT, CDR2 YYEEEE. V lost 4 bases, J lost 3 bases, and 8 bases stayed unmatched. CDR3: CASSPGQGAAYTGELFF. CDR3 in DNA: TGTGCCAGCAGCCCCGGACAGGGGGCGGCCTACACCGGGGAGCTGTTTTTT.

The chain recombines TRBV29-1 with TRBJ2-5; D could derive from TRBD1 or TRBD2 (6 bases each). V dropped 3 bases and J dropped 2 bases, with 13 bases sitting between them. The length of the CDR3 is 14 residues. Germline CDR1 and CDR2: SQVTM and ANQGSEA. The CDR3 nucleotides are TGCAGCGTTGAGGGGGGCCACGGGCAAGAGACCCAGTACTTC. This translates into CSVEGGHGQETQYF.

V usage is TRBV23-1 and J usage is TRBJ1-1, with 8 nucleotides matching TRBD1. TRBV23-1 counts as an open reading frame of uncertain function. This CDR3 has 13 residues. V gave up 6 bases and J gave up 4 bases; unmatched junction bases: 4. The DNA for the CDR3 is TGCGCCAGCAGCCGACAGGGGAGCACTGAAGCTTTCTTT. Protein sequence: CASSRQGSTEAFF.

The chain couples TRBV5-1 to TRBJ2-1; tentatively, D is TRBD2 (6 bases). V shed 0 bases and J shed 2 bases, with 12 bases lying between them. The CDR3 extends over 16 amino acids. The germline CDR1 and CDR2 sequences are SGHRS and YFSETQ. The CDR3 protein is CASSLEGGDPYNEQFF. In nucleotides, the CDR3 is TGCGCCAGCAGCTTGGAGGGCGGGGATCCCTACAATGAGCAGTTCTTC. Full variable domain (missing parts from reference TRBV5-1 and TRBJ2-1): KAGVTQTPRYLIKTRGQQVTLSCSPISGHRSVSWYQQTPGQGLQFLFEYFSETQRNKGNFPGRFSGRQFSNSRSEMNVSTLELGDSALYLCASSLEGGDPYNEQFFGPGTRLTVL.

The V and J genes are TRBV12-5 and TRBJ2-2; TRBD1 aligns across 9 bases. The CDR3 length is 15 residues. CDR1 and CDR2 from the germline V gene are LGHNT and FRNRAP. V lost 7 bases to trimming and J lost 2 bases; unmatched junction nucleotides: 5. CDR3 in DNA: TGTGCTAGTGCCCTGGACAGGGGCAACACCGGGGAGCTGTTTTTT. This sequence encodes CASALDRGNTGELFF.

The rearrangement links TRBV18 to TRBJ2-2, with D tentatively TRBD1 (5 bases). Germline-derived CDR1 and CDR2 are KGHSH and LQKENI. This CDR3 has 16 residues. Trimming left V 6 bases short and J 5 bases short, with 19 bases between. The CDR3 reads CASSLARTQSTGELFF. The CDR3 DNA sequence: TGTGCCAGCTCCCTTGCTCGGACACAATCAACCGGGGAGCTGTTTTTT. Full variable domain (remainder filled in from reference TRBV18 and TRBJ2-2): NAGVMQNPRHLVRRRGQEARLRCSPMKGHSHVYWYRQLPEEGLKFMVYLQKENIIDESGMPKERFSAEFPKEGPSILRIQQVVRGDSAAYFCASSLARTQSTGELFFGEGSRLTVL.

The J gene is TRBJ2-3, the V gene TRBV9, with 9 bases fitting TRBD2. V dropped 3 bases and J dropped 4; count of bases not matched to a gene: 9. Germline lookup yields CDR1 SGDLS and CDR2 YYNGEE. The CDR3 has 16 residues. This CDR3 is CASSAPAGGPPDTQYF. The CDR3 DNA reads TGTGCCAGCAGCGCACCGGCGGGAGGGCCCCCAGATACGCAGTATTTT.

The rearrangement uses TRBV11-3 and TRBJ2-3; 7 bases line up with TRBD2. The CDR3 loop spans 17 amino acids. V was pared by 1 base and J by 2 bases, with 9 bases of the junction left unmatched. In germline, CDR1 is SGHNT, CDR2 YENEEA. CDR3 amino acids: CASSLGGGSGATDTQYF. CDR3 nucleotides: TGTGCCAGCAGCTTAGGAGGCGGGAGTGGGGCCACAGATACGCAGTATTTT.

V and J are TRBV15 and TRBJ1-3; TRBD1 is a possible D gene (6 bases). V was clipped by 2 bases and J by 3 bases, with 14 bases between them. Germline CDR1 reads LNHNV; CDR2 reads YYDKDF (reference sequence). There are 16 residues in the CDR3. CDR3 coding DNA: TGTGCCACCAGCAGACAAACGACAGGATTTGGAAACACCATATATTTT. Protein: CATSRQTTGFGNTIYF.